Below, one T cell receptor beta chain is given with its context. Antigen: not known. In germline, CDR1 is MNHEY, CDR2 SMNVEV (reference sequence). This CDR3 is built from 14 residues. V shed 3 bases and J shed 3 bases, with 8 bases lying between them. The sample comes from a study of cytomegalovirus exposure and HLA in healthy donors. Findings and caveats of the study: For most TCR sequences rarity was the rule, although some public TCRs occurred in many donors.

The donors were members of the roughly 120-subject validation cohort (separate from the roughly 700-subject first cohort). Libraries were prepared by immunoSEQ multiplex PCR; TCRdb keeps only in-frame clonotypes and omits some of them. Of some 340,000 clones in the sample, around 90% were seen once. The TCR originated in a woman under 40 in good health and CMV-seropositive. The chain recombines TRBV27 with TRBJ2-2, with a weak D call TRBD2 (5 bases). Sequencing was done on a sample of PBMCs. The CDR3 region is CASSFRGYTGELFF. The CDR3 nucleotides are TGTGCCAGCAGTTTTCGGGGATACACCGGGGAGCTGTTTTTT.